This T cell receptor beta chain was identified in a study of response to subunit inactivated influenza vaccine. Each CDR3 protein gets one entry after TCRdb re-called the RT-PCR reads with MiXCR. Seen here are under 850,000 distinct CDR3 sequences, around 20% observed once, and the top ten hold roughly 10%. Germline V gene sequence: CDR1 SGHTA, CDR2 FQGNSA. With 5 bases clipped from V and 2 bases from J, the junction kept 15 bases outside the gene matches. The CDR3 covers 17 residues. Sample: PBMCs from blood, taken 5 days after vaccination. The clonotype originates from a man over 45 who received an inactivated influenza vaccine. The gene calls are TRBV7-2 and TRBJ2-7, with 7 nucleotides matching TRBD2. DNA of the CDR3: TGTGCCAGCAGCCGTACCCCAAGCGGGGCCAAGACCTACGAGCAGTACTTC. Translating gives CASSRTPSGAKTYEQYF.